The rows below give T cell receptor beta chains drawn from one sample of a study of identical twins. TCRdb called the 5' RACE reads again in MiXCR, with one record for every CDR3 protein. The sample includes 430,000 or so distinct CDR3 sequences, roughly a quarter of them seen just once. The sample also formed part of further work on T cells expressing NK-cell markers.

Sequenced input: CD4+ T cells sorted from blood. Source of these receptors: a woman between 18 and 29 years old in good health. CDR3s include the opening cysteine and the closing phenylalanine or tryptophan.

j_gene	v_gene	CDR3aa
TRBJ2-3	TRBV5-1	CASSIGSSSGEDTQYF
TRBJ2-3	TRBV12-3/TRBV12-4	CASSLGGGTTDTQYF
TRBJ1-5	TRBV20-1	CSARVPGQGHQPQHF
TRBJ2-5	TRBV7-8	CASSYDDSYQETQYF
TRBJ2-1	TRBV6-1	CASSELGGSSYNEQFF
TRBJ1-2	TRBV12-3/TRBV12-4	CASGGRGYTF
TRBJ2-4	TRBV29-1	CSVGGGQQENIQYF
TRBJ2-7	TRBV30	CAWSVSTGSPYEQYF
TRBJ1-2	TRBV5-1	CASSLGQDYGYTF
TRBJ2-2	TRBV6-1	CASRTGTGSGELFF
TRBJ1-1	TRBV20-1	CSALGGRNTEAFF
TRBJ2-4	TRBV7-9	CASSFWGGQGASYIQYF
TRBJ2-3	TRBV15	CATSSPRVADTQYF
TRBJ2-1	TRBV20-1	CSARARFNEQFF
TRBJ2-6	TRBV20-1	CSASNPMAFGGANVLTF
TRBJ1-2	TRBV20-1	CSAQQLGQTYYGYTF
TRBJ1-2	TRBV27	CASSQQGRPIWGYTF
TRBJ2-5	TRBV12-3/TRBV12-4	CASSLARQTQYF
TRBJ1-1	TRBV21-1	CASSKEASVGCPEAFF
TRBJ1-2	TRBV7-2	CASSFWGSYGYTF
TRBJ2-3	TRBV20-1	CSARDITAPPDTQYF
TRBJ1-4	TRBV7-9	CASSRNRGSRNEKLFF
TRBJ2-7	TRBV10-1	CASSAASGREQYF